This T cell receptor beta chain was sequenced in a study of T cell responses to AZD1222 COVID-19 vaccine (dated by TCRdb to the early 2020s). With regard to the full study: TCR sequencing covered over 230 trial participants: some 210 given two doses of AZD1222 and approximately 26 given two doses of MenACWY control vaccine. Trial participants were enrolled by age into subgroups of 18-55, 56-69 and 70-plus years, and around 150, 28 and 57 TCR-sequenced participants, respectively, were included in these subgroups.

The time point label, as the study defines it: about 28 days (+/-7) after the second vaccine dose. AZD1222 recipients whose second dose came at about 4 weeks and those whose second dose came at about 12 weeks were combined into one group, since spike-specific TCR depth and breadth did not differ between the two schedules. Vaccinee samples were obtained from the UK trials COV001 and COV002, which included a single-blind randomized controlled phase 2/3 trial of AZD1222 (ChAdOx1 nCoV-19) in healthy adults. For TCRbeta chain sequencing, PBMC samples were collected from trial participants at day 0 and at day 28 after the second dose. Via the germline V gene, CDR1 is ENHRY and CDR2 SYGVKD. V is pared back by 8 bases and J by 10 bases, with 20 bases lying between the germline termini. There are 13 amino acids in the CDR3, from cysteine to phenylalanine inclusive. The CDR3 DNA has 39 bases and is translated from base 1.

The CDR3 regions of human TCRbeta chains were subjected to immunosequencing. The authors' analysis ran thus. TCRs in the repertoires were matched against a reference library of SARS-CoV-2-specific TCRs that had been generated with the MIRA antigen-specificity platform. Breadth meant the fraction of unique TCRs that were SARS-CoV-2-associated, whereas depth meant the fraction of total T cells that were SARS-CoV-2-associated. Each spike-specific TCR was assigned to its reactive spike region and to a CD4 or CD8 class using the MIRA data. Log10-transformed breadth and depth values were compared by one-way ANOVA with Sidak's multiple comparisons tests. Here the immuneACCESS table is served through TCRdb, limited to in-frame sequences with V and J called. Missing clones are a known gap in these copies; in checked studies unresolved V genes cover under half, and the rest lacks a known reason. V and J calls and clone size are as listed in that table; D and trimming were resolved from the DNA. Counted in this sample were 70,000 to 95,000 clones; about 82% of them appeared once. The ten largest clones capture approximately 5.6% of the sample.

On the study overall, not on this receptor specifically: The vaccine-associated CD4 TCRs covered the entire spike protein, and the dominant responses fell in regions 160-218 and 743-854. After two AZD1222 doses, spike-specific TCR breadth and depth were significantly higher than at day 0 and than in MenACWY recipients. The 56-69-year group was small, and its depth increase did not reach significance, likely because of low power. Conclusions about previously exposed vaccinees were limited because only five to seven AZD1222 recipients were SARS-CoV-2 seropositive at baseline. Reportedly, almost half of the unique spike-specific TCRs recognized epitopes lying outside the regions that are mutated in the B.1.351 and B.1.1.7 variants. Because no day 14 peak-response samples were available, repertoires were characterized only after the peak T cell response. Participants were mostly white British and included more females than males, and it was suggested by the authors that clonal diversity may have been underestimated.

Notes on this clone: Its antigen has not been determined. It has no much larger one-base neighbor in the sample; base qualities were not kept.

Here the chain combines TRBV10-3 and TRBJ1-2, with a weak D call of TRBD1 (6 bases match). The TCR sequence derives from an adult who received the AZD1222 COVID-19 vaccine. The input for sequencing was peripheral blood, taken 28 days after the second AZD1222 dose. The encoded CDR3 is CAIGEPNPGDYTF. The sequenced DNA: TGTGCCATCGGGGAGCCTAACCCAGGGGACTACACCTTC.